This is a list of T cell receptor beta chains from one sample in a study of blood T cell repertoires in COVID-19. The method was immunoSEQ multiplex PCR; TCRdb's version includes in-frame clones alone and lacks a portion of them. The data contain under 350,000 clones, about 86% of them singletons. The sequenced sample consisted of PBMCs or T cells enriched from blood (not recorded which). The receptors were sampled from a woman between 40 and 50 years old with acute COVID-19. Both conserved end residues are part of each CDR3. The D gene is left open where the match is weak. Some rows mark clone size as missing; the rest say once, few, many or name a class of expanded clone.

clone size	D gene	V gene	J gene	CDR3 DNA	CDR3 protein
-	-	TRBV6-6	TRBJ2-7	TGTGCCAGCAGTTACTCCCGACAGGCCTACGAGCAGTACTTC	CASSYSRQAYEQYF
-	TRBD1	TRBV5-1	TRBJ1-3	TGCGCCAGCAGCCCGGGACAGGCCGGCTCTGGAAACACCATATATTTT	CASSPGQAGSGNTIYF
once	-	TRBV27	TRBJ1-2	TGTGCCAGCAGTCTCCGCGGAGGGCCTAGCTATGGCTACACCTTC	CASSLRGGPSYGYTF
-	TRBD2	TRBV2	TRBJ2-7	TGTGCCAGCAGTGAAGGAGTGGGACTAGGGTTCGAGCAGTACTTC	CASSEGVGLGFEQYF
-	TRBD2	TRBV4-3	TRBJ2-7	TGCGCCAGCAGCCCCGCGGCTAGCGGTACCTACGAGCAGTACTTC	CASSPAASGTYEQYF
-	-	TRBV2	TRBJ1-2	TGTGCCAGCAGTGACTTTCAGAGCGGGGGCTACACCTTC	CASSDFQSGGYTF
-	-	TRBV5-1	TRBJ2-3	TGCGCCAGCAGCTCTACATTATCGGGAGCAGATACGCAGTATTTT	CASSSTLSGADTQYF
-	-	TRBV7-9	TRBJ2-7	TGTGCCAGCAGCTCCAGAGGGCGGGGCGCGGACCTATACGAGCAGTACTTC	CASSSRGRGADLYEQYF
few	-	TRBV4-2	TRBJ2-7	TGTGCCAGCAGCCTTTCCGACCGGGACTCGAAATCCTACGAGCAGTACTTC	CASSLSDRDSKSYEQYF
-	-	TRBV6-2/TRBV6-3	TRBJ1-5	TGTGCCAGCAGCCCAACAGGGAACCGTCAGCCCCAGCATTTT	CASSPTGNRQPQHF
-	TRBD2	TRBV29-1	TRBJ2-3	TGCAGCGTTGCCAGCGGGAGTTATACGCAGTATTTT	CSVASGSYTQYF
-	TRBD2	TRBV20-1	TRBJ2-3	TGCAGTGCTAGTAGGCTAGCGGGGGACACAGATACGCAGTATTTT	CSASRLAGDTDTQYF
-	TRBD1	TRBV2	TRBJ1-5	TGTGCCAGCGAGGGACAGAGCAATCAGCCCCAGCATTTT	CASEGQSNQPQHF
-	-	TRBV4-2	TRBJ1-5	TGTGCCAGCAGCCGACAGGCGAATCAGCCCCAGCATTTT	CASSRQANQPQHF
-	TRBD1	TRBV5-1	TRBJ2-7	TGCGCCAGCAGCTTGATTCCGGACAGGGGTTACGAGCAGTACTTC	CASSLIPDRGYEQYF
-	TRBD1	TRBV4-3	TRBJ1-2	TGCGCCAGCAGCCGTGGGACAGAGCCTAGAGGCTACACCTTC	CASSRGTEPRGYTF
-	TRBD1	TRBV11-2	TRBJ1-5	TGTGCCAGCAGCCGGACAGGACAGTTTTCGAATCAGCCCCAGCATTTT	CASSRTGQFSNQPQHF
-	TRBD1	TRBV5-5	TRBJ1-5	TGTGCCAGCAGCCAAGACAGGGTCAATCAGCCCCAGCATTTT	CASSQDRVNQPQHF
once	-	TRBV7-9	TRBJ1-2	TGTGCCAGCAGCCACCCCGGTCCGTCAGGGAAAGTGGGGACCTTC	CASSHPGPSGKVGTF
-	TRBD1	TRBV7-9	TRBJ1-2	TGTGCCAGCAGCACTACTACAGGGGCCATCTATGGCTACACCTTC	CASSTTTGAIYGYTF
once	TRBD1	TRBV7-9	TRBJ1-4	TGTGCCAGCAGCTTAAAGGGGGCTCTTAATGAAAAACTGTTTTTT	CASSLKGALNEKLFF
-	-	TRBV15	TRBJ1-1	TGTGCCACCAGCAGAGAGGTACAGTTGGGCACTGAAGCTTTCTTT	CATSREVQLGTEAFF
-	-	TRBV5-8	TRBJ2-7	TGTGCCAGCAGCATTGCCAGAAAAGGACTACACGAGCAGTACTTC	CASSIARKGLHEQYF
-	TRBD1	TRBV9	TRBJ2-5	TGTGCCAGCAGCGTTACGACAGGGGGCTGGGAGACCCAGTACTTC	CASSVTTGGWETQYF
-	-	TRBV25-1	TRBJ2-2	TGTGCCAGCACCGGGAAGGCCACCGGGGAGCTGTTTTTT	CASTGKATGELFF
-	-	TRBV4-1	TRBJ2-3	TGCGCCAGCAGCCAAGATGGTCAGGGCACAGATACGCAGTATTTT	CASSQDGQGTDTQYF
few	-	TRBV3-1/TRBV3-2	TRBJ2-3	TGTGCCAGCAGCCAAGGTCGGGGAGATACGCAGTATTTT	CASSQGRGDTQYF
-	-	TRBV6-4	TRBJ1-6	TGTGCCAGCAGTGACCGACGACAGGTTTATTATAATTCACCCCTCCACTTT	CASSDRRQVYYNSPLHF
-	-	TRBV28	TRBJ2-7	TGTGCCAGCAGTTCATACCCACGGGATGAGCAGTACTTC	CASSSYPRDEQYF
-	-	TRBV7-2	TRBJ2-7	TGTGCCAGCAGCTTGGCACGAAAACCCTACGAGCAGTACTTC	CASSLARKPYEQYF
once	-	TRBV10-3	TRBJ2-2	TGTGCCATCAGCAAAATGGACATCTACACCGGGGAGCTGTTTTTT	CAISKMDIYTGELFF
-	TRBD1	TRBV28	TRBJ1-6	TGTGCCGGTCAGACAGGGTTTAATTCACCCCTCCACTTT	CAGQTGFNSPLHF
-	TRBD1	TRBV19	TRBJ2-7	TGTGCCAGTAAATCACAGGGGTTCCCCTACGAGCAGTACTTC	CASKSQGFPYEQYF
-	-	TRBV28	TRBJ1-1	TGTGCCAGCAGCCCTGTCAGGGTTTCCGAAGCTTTCTTT	CASSPVRVSEAFF
-	-	TRBV11-2	TRBJ2-7	TGTGCCAGCAGCTTAGAAGTTGGGTCACAGCCTTACTACGAGCAGTACTTC	CASSLEVGSQPYYEQYF
-	-	TRBV18	TRBJ2-3	TGTGCCAGCTCACCACTCCCGCCTACAGGGAATGCAGATACGCAGTATTTT	CASSPLPPTGNADTQYF
-	TRBD1	TRBV6-1	TRBJ2-4	TGTGCCAGCAGTGAAGCGCATTGGGACAGGGGGGCCAAAAACATTCAGTACTTC	CASSEAHWDRGAKNIQYF
-	TRBD1	TRBV5-8	TRBJ1-1	TGTGCCAGCAGCGGGATTTCAGGGGGCCCGAACACTGAAGCTTTCTTT	CASSGISGGPNTEAFF
-	-	TRBV3-1/TRBV3-2	TRBJ1-1	TGTGCCAGCAGCCAAGATACCCTGGGCAGAGTCGAGCATATAGAAACGACAAACACTGAAGCTTTCTTT	CASSQDTLGRVEHIETTNTEAFF
-	TRBD1	TRBV7-9	TRBJ2-2	TGTGCCAGCAGTCCGAACAGGGGGCTTACGGGCACCGGGGAGCTGTTTTTT	CASSPNRGLTGTGELFF
-	-	TRBV6-6	TRBJ2-7	TGTGCCAGCAGCCGGGTAGGCGCTTACGAGCAGTACTTC	CASSRVGAYEQYF
-	TRBD1	TRBV4-3	TRBJ2-4	TGCGCCAGCAGCCAAGTTTCAGGGGGCGGTTCATTGTACTTC	CASSQVSGGGSLYF
-	TRBD1	TRBV9	TRBJ1-6	TGTGCCAGCAGCGCCGGGGACAGTCAGTATAATTCACCCCTCCACTTT	CASSAGDSQYNSPLHF
-	TRBD1	TRBV7-2	TRBJ2-7	TGTGCCAGCAGCTCGAACAGGGGAACGCACGAGCAGTACTTC	CASSSNRGTHEQYF
-	TRBD1	TRBV6-5	TRBJ1-4	TGTGCCAGCAGGGTCCAGGGGGATGAAAAACTGTTTTTT	CASRVQGDEKLFF
once	-	TRBV11-2	TRBJ2-2	TGTGCCAGCAGTCTTGTGCCTTCGGGCACCGGGGAGCTGTTTTTT	CASSLVPSGTGELFF
-	-	TRBV15	TRBJ2-2	TGTGCCACCAGCAGAGAAAATAAGGATTTTAGCGCCGGGGAGCTGTTTTTT	CATSRENKDFSAGELFF
-	-	TRBV24-1	TRBJ1-5	TGTGCCACCAGTGACTCTACCAATCAGCCCCAGCATTTT	CATSDSTNQPQHF
-	TRBD1	TRBV11-2	TRBJ1-4	TGTGCCAGCAGCTTAGGGACAGGGGTTACTAATGAAAAACTGTTTTTT	CASSLGTGVTNEKLFF
-	-	TRBV5-6	TRBJ1-4	TGTGCCAGCAGCCTTCGGGGAACGGGTGAAAAACTGTTTTTT	CASSLRGTGEKLFF
-	-	TRBV19	TRBJ2-7	TGTGCCAGTAGTACGGACAGTTCCGGACGGCCTTACGAGCAGTACTTC	CASSTDSSGRPYEQYF
-	TRBD1	TRBV7-9	TRBJ2-3	TGTGCCAGCAGCTTAATGACAGGGCCGAGCACAGATACGCAGTATTTT	CASSLMTGPSTDTQYF
-	-	TRBV7-2	TRBJ2-2	TGTGCCAGCAGCTTAGCCTCCGGAGTCGGGTACACCGGGGAGCTGTTTTTT	CASSLASGVGYTGELFF
many	TRBD1	TRBV4-2	TRBJ2-7	TGTGCCAGCAGCCAAGAAGGCTCAGGGGGCTGGTTTCAGTACTTC	CASSQEGSGGWFQYF